This T cell receptor (beta chain) was recovered during a study of blood T cells in healthy people across ages. Alongside a J-beta primer mix, a sample-barcoded 5' primer served in a second PCR lasting roughly 6 to 12 cycles. Each cDNA molecule was tagged by a template-switch adaptor with 12 random nucleotides. In TCRdb, the 5' RACE reads were re-called with MiXCR into one record per CDR3 protein. Among approximately 1,000,000 distinct CDR3 sequences listed, less than 45% were seen once. With regard to this clonotype: The target antigen is unknown. A read error may explain this, as a much larger clone is one base away.

Isolated per sample were at least 7 million PBMCs. Trimming took off 3 bases at V and 11 bases at J, with 19 bases between the two ends. This CDR3 has 14 amino acids. Findings and caveats of the study: Naive CD4+ cell counts and diversity both ran higher in long-lived than in aged donors. Diversity was estimated from one million T cells, and these estimates were considered underestimates.

The sequence was collected from a man younger than 35 in good health. V and J are TRBV12-3 or TRBV12-4 and TRBJ2-5; a possible D gene is TRBD1 (6 bases). The sample taken for sequencing was blood. CDR3 region: CASSFATGSNEQYF. CDR3 nucleotide sequence: TGTGCCAGCAGTTTCGCCACAGGGTCGAATGAGCAGTACTTC.